This TCR beta chain is drawn from a study of regulatory T cells in long-lasting Graves disease (dated by TCRdb to the early 2020s). A note on the overall study: In the newly diagnosed Graves' disease group, patients had been taking antithyroid drugs for less than 3 months. Peripheral blood TCR sequencing and RNA sequencing compared persistent Graves' disease patients with newly diagnosed Graves' disease patients. The study was registered as a clinical trial and conducted in China. A total of roughly 35 samples underwent TCR sequencing: around 13 from persistent and approximately 20 from newly diagnosed Graves' disease patients.

The library relied on multiplex PCR. The listed sequencing device is Illumina HiSeq 4000. TCR beta libraries were built with iRepertoire HTBI primers and Arm-PCR amplification of CDR3 regions. Before sequencing, the PCR products underwent gel purification. In the source study's methods: A total of some 60 TRBV and 14 TRBJ segments were identified across samples and were used for gene usage analysis of CDR3 amino acid clonotypes. Filtered high-quality paired reads were merged into contigs using COPE and FqMerger. BLAST was used to align contigs to IMGT TRBV, TRBD and TRBJ reference genes, with CDR3 defined following IMGT. Any clonotype with a frequency above 0.1% was counted as a highly expanded clone. Shannon entropy served as the measure of repertoire diversity, while the Gini coefficient captured V-J evenness. A clonotype was considered public if more than one individual shared it. Through fastp at Q25 and MiXCR, TCRdb rebuilt clones from the public reads, retaining in-frame beta chains. Each CDR3 protein gets just one entry, which takes the most common genes and DNA from the rows behind it. TCRdb assigned the V and J calls; the authors' analysis was not used. The sample data list about 320,000 distinct CDR3 sequences, and over 15% of these were observed just once. Around 37% of the sample is held by the ten biggest clonotypes.

In the case of this clonotype: The antigen this receptor binds is unknown. No base quality information exists; no much larger clone differs at one position.

CDR1 and CDR2, per the germline V gene, are SGHRS and YFSETQ. The V and J ends are trimmed by 4 bases and 1 base, leaving 12 bases between them. The CDR3 measures 15 amino acids from cysteine to phenylalanine. The DNA shown is the 45-base CDR3, in frame from base 1. The time point label on this specimen signifies: newly diagnosed GD, antithyroid drugs for less than 3 months. RNA was extracted from PBMCs in TRIzol for both TCR sequencing and RNA sequencing. Graves' disease was diagnosed according to American Thyroid Association guidelines. Patients for the study were recruited at an endocrinology department in Xi'an, China. Each patient gave 9 to 10 milliliters of peripheral blood, collected in an EDTA anticoagulant tube. PBMCs were isolated by Ficoll Paque Plus density gradient separation without further T cell sorting. An Agilent 2100 Bioanalyzer and agarose gel were used to assess RNA quality, and a NanoDrop 2000 was used to measure RNA concentration.

The full study reports these points: Persistent patients shared more public clonotypes among themselves (around 3,000) than newly diagnosed patients did (over 900). Only the TCR beta chain was sequenced and analyzed. Lower TCR Shannon entropy and fewer highly expanded clones were observed in persistent Graves' disease patients than in newly diagnosed patients, which suggested clonal expansion. The authors noted that the small sample size was a limitation that may lower accuracy. The study examined only peripheral blood because the primary lesion, thyroid tissue, could not be accessed. Persistent disease showed preferential use of TRBV28, TRBJ1-2 and TRBJ2-5, whereas newly diagnosed disease favored TRBV20-1 and TRBJ2-1.

The TCR comes from a female donor with Graves disease. Sample: peripheral blood mononuclear cells (PBMCs), taken at new diagnosis, from a patient treated with antithyroid drugs. The chain links TRBV5-1 with TRBJ2-4; the D gene is tentatively TRBD1 or TRBD2, each matching 5 bases. The sequence in DNA is TGCGCCAGCAGCCGGGACGAAGGGGCCAAAAACATTCAGTACTTC. The resulting protein is CASSRDEGAKNIQYF.